At least ten counts were recorded for the clone carrying this T cell receptor (beta chain). This specimen comes from a study of breast tumors, draining lymph nodes, adjacent tissues. One entry per CDR3 protein results from TCRdb running MiXCR on the multiplex PCR reads. The sample comprises about 100,000 distinct CDR3 sequences, approximately 21% of which are singletons, and less than 1.5% rests with the top ten. CDR1 is SGHRS, CDR2 YFSETQ, per germline. This CDR3 region has 15 residues. V lost 2 bases and J 1 base, leaving 12 bases between the germline ends. Axillary draining lymph nodes of breast cancer patients supplied the node samples.

The rearrangement joins TRBV5-1 to TRBJ2-5; D may correspond to TRBD1 or TRBD2 (5 bases each). Sequences were obtained from axillary lymph node tissue. The clonotype originates from a female donor with breast cancer. Some clones in this sample may be carry-over from other donors' samples. CDR3 bases: TGCGCCAGCAGCTTTTTGTCCGGGGCCCAAGAGACCCAGTACTTC. It encodes CASSFLSGAQETQYF. Supplemented by reference TRBV5-1 and TRBJ2-5, the full variable domain reads KAGVTQTPRYLIKTRGQQVTLSCSPISGHRSVSWYQQTPGQGLQFLFEYFSETQRNKGNFPGRFSGRQFSNSRSEMNVSTLELGDSALYLCASSFLSGAQETQYFGPGTRLLVL.